The rows below give T cell receptor beta chains drawn from one sample of a study of blood T cells in healthy people across ages. TCRdb re-derived calls from the 5' RACE reads in MiXCR, one entry per CDR3 protein. Of 600,000 to 1,000,000 distinct CDR3 sequences in the sample, nearly 60% were seen once. Sample: blood. The source is a man aged 25-45 years in good health. Each CDR3 is given with its conserved first and last residue. A D gene is named only where the DNA matches it firmly. Where a row states a size, it is once, few, many or the class of an expanded clone; other rows omit it.

V,length,D,size,J,DNA,CDR3
TRBV3-1,14,TRBD1,few,TRBJ2-7,TGTGCCAGCAGCCAGGATTGGGACAGGGCCGAGCAGTACTTC,CASSQDWDRAEQYF
TRBV27,15,NA,few,TRBJ2-3,TGTGCCAGCAGTTCATGGGGGGTAAGCACAGATACGCAGTATTTT,CASSSWGVSTDTQYF
TRBV7-9,13,NA,many,TRBJ1-5,TGTGCCAGCGCATCGGGGGGCAATCAGCCCCAGCATTTT,CASASGGNQPQHF
TRBV7-2,15,TRBD2,few,TRBJ2-1,TGTGCCAGCAGCTTAGACGGGACTAGCTCCCGTGAGCAGTTCTTC,CASSLDGTSSREQFF
TRBV10-3,15,TRBD1,many,TRBJ1-2,TGTGCCATCAGTGAGTCTAGGGGGGACAGCTATGGCTACACCTTC,CAISESRGDSYGYTF
TRBV7-2,14,NA,NA,TRBJ2-1,TGTGCCAGCAGCCCACGACAGGTAACTAATGAGCAGTTCTTC,CASSPRQVTNEQFF
TRBV5-1,15,TRBD1,NA,TRBJ1-5,TGCGCCAGCAGCCCGGGGACAGCCAGAGATCAGCCCCAGCATTTT,CASSPGTARDQPQHF
TRBV12-3/TRBV12-4,16,TRBD2,NA,TRBJ2-5,TGTGCCAGCAGGCGAACTAGCGGGAGGGCCGGGGAGACCCAGTACTTC,CASRRTSGRAGETQYF
TRBV3-1,14,NA,NA,TRBJ2-5,TGTGCCAGCGGGGGGACCCCACTCCAAGAGACCCAGTACTTC,CASGGTPLQETQYF
TRBV7-9,20,TRBD2,NA,TRBJ2-1,TGTGCCAGCAGCTTAGCCTCTTGGGGAAGCGGGAGGGCCAAAAACAATGAGCAGTTCTTC,CASSLASWGSGRAKNNEQFF
TRBV7-6,16,NA,NA,TRBJ1-1,TGTGCCAGCAGCTTAGCGGGTAACGGCTTGAACACTGAAGCTTTCTTT,CASSLAGNGLNTEAFF
TRBV12-3/TRBV12-4,13,NA,few,TRBJ2-7,TGTGCCAGCAGTTTAGCCCGATGGGGCGAGCAGTACTTC,CASSLARWGEQYF
TRBV20-1,13,TRBD1,NA,TRBJ1-2,TGCAGTGCTAGAAGGGACAGGGCCGACGGCTACACCTTC,CSARRDRADGYTF
TRBV20-1,14,NA,once,TRBJ1-5,TGCAGTGCTAGGTTTGGCCCGCCCAATCAGCCCCAGCATTTT,CSARFGPPNQPQHF
TRBV20-1,15,NA,NA,TRBJ1-5,TGCAGTGCTAGGGTACCGGGACCGATTAATCAGCCCCAGCATTTT,CSARVPGPINQPQHF
TRBV7-9,15,NA,NA,TRBJ2-7,TGTGCCAGCAGCTTACGCTACGGGACCTACAATGAGCAGTACTTC,CASSLRYGTYNEQYF
TRBV25-1,12,NA,NA,TRBJ1-2,TGTGCCAGCAGTGCGAAGGGGCGCAGCTACACCTTC,CASSAKGRSYTF
TRBV3-1,15,NA,NA,TRBJ1-1,TGTGCCAGCAGCCCCCTTTTGGGGGGGTCGGCAGCGGCTTTCTTT,CASSPLLGGSAAAFF
TRBV28,15,NA,NA,TRBJ1-5,TGTGCCAGCAACCTCGGACCATTCAGCAATCAGCCCCAGCATTTT,CASNLGPFSNQPQHF
TRBV28,13,NA,NA,TRBJ2-1,TGTGCCAGCAGGGACCTAAGTGGCAATGAGCAGTTCTTC,CASRDLSGNEQFF
TRBV20-1,14,NA,few,TRBJ2-3,TGCAGTGTTACGGGGGCCGGGACGACAGATACGCAGTATTTT,CSVTGAGTTDTQYF
TRBV7-9,13,NA,few,TRBJ2-7,TGTGCCAGTAAACTAGGCAACTCCCACGAGCAGTACTTC,CASKLGNSHEQYF
TRBV2,11,NA,NA,TRBJ2-5,TGTGCCAACAGTGTACGGGAGACCCAGTACTTC,CANSVRETQYF
TRBV12-3/TRBV12-4,18,TRBD2,NA,TRBJ2-3,TGTGCCAGCAGCCTACATTATAGCGGGGGTCCTACCACAGATACGCAGTATTTT,CASSLHYSGGPTTDTQYF
TRBV6-6,14,NA,NA,TRBJ2-7,TGTGCCAGCAGTAACCGGGACGGAACTCTAAAGGAGTACTTC,CASSNRDGTLKEYF
TRBV7-9,16,TRBD2,many,TRBJ2-5,TGTGCCAGCAGCCGACGTGGACTAGATGCCCGACGGGAGCAGTACTTC,CASSRRGLDARREQYF
TRBV4-3,13,NA,NA,TRBJ2-1,TGCGCCAGCAGCCAACTCCCTTACAATGAGCAGTTCTTC,CASSQLPYNEQFF
TRBV7-6,17,TRBD2,NA,TRBJ2-1,TGTGCCAGCAGCGTATCCGGGACTAGCGGCCCTTACAATGAGCAGTTCTTC,CASSVSGTSGPYNEQFF
TRBV4-1,15,TRBD1,NA,TRBJ1-2,TGCGCCAGCAGCCCGTCCGGGACAGGGGGGAATGGCTACACCTTC,CASSPSGTGGNGYTF
TRBV7-8,14,NA,NA,TRBJ1-5,TGTGCCAGCAGGCAGATGGGTTACAATCAGCCCCAGCATTTT,CASRQMGYNQPQHF
TRBV6-2/TRBV6-3,15,TRBD2,few,TRBJ2-7,TGTGCCAGCAGTTACTCCGATAGCGGGAGTTACGAGCAGTACTTC,CASSYSDSGSYEQYF
TRBV20-1,14,TRBD1,NA,TRBJ2-1,TGCAGTGCCACGCCCGGGACAGGGACGAATGAGCAGTTCTTC,CSATPGTGTNEQFF
TRBV20-1,18,NA,NA,TRBJ1-5,TGCAGTGCTAACTCTTTGGCGAAAGGTCAGGGTCATAATCAGCCCCAGCATTTT,CSANSLAKGQGHNQPQHF
TRBV6-5,15,NA,few,TRBJ1-2,TGTGCCAGCAGTTACTCGATGATCGGGTTCTATGGCTACACCTTC,CASSYSMIGFYGYTF
TRBV20-1,16,NA,NA,TRBJ2-1,TGCAGTGCTAGTGACGCGATGGGGCTGGCGCCGACTGAGCAGTTCTTC,CSASDAMGLAPTEQFF
TRBV15,15,NA,NA,TRBJ1-2,TGTGCCACCAGCAGAGATTTCTTGTGGGACTATGGCTACACCTTC,CATSRDFLWDYGYTF
TRBV10-3,13,NA,NA,TRBJ2-3,TGTGCCATCAGTAGGTCGGGGGAAGATACGCAGTATTTT,CAISRSGEDTQYF
TRBV29-1,16,NA,NA,TRBJ1-1,TGCAGCGTGGCCGGCCGCGGACAGCGCGTTAAAACTGAAGCTTTCTTT,CSVAGRGQRVKTEAFF
TRBV6-2/TRBV6-3,14,TRBD1,NA,TRBJ2-7,TGTGCCAGCGAACCGGGACAGGGTAACTACGAGCAGTACTTC,CASEPGQGNYEQYF
TRBV4-2,15,TRBD1,few,TRBJ2-1,TGTGCCAGCAGCCGAGGACAGGGGGCTTGGAATGAGCAGTTCTTC,CASSRGQGAWNEQFF
TRBV7-2,15,NA,NA,TRBJ2-7,TGTGCCAGCAGCTTATTCGGGGTGGGAACCTACGAGCAGTACTTC,CASSLFGVGTYEQYF
TRBV19,15,NA,NA,TRBJ2-7,TGTGCCAGTAGTATTAGCCTGGACGGTTACTACGAGCAGTACTTC,CASSISLDGYYEQYF